Sequencing of this TCR beta chain was carried out in a study of blood T cell repertoires in COVID-19 (dated by TCRdb to about 2020). Turning to the overall study: Samples covering the acute and convalescent phases of COVID-19 were provided by collaborators in the United States, Italy and Spain. The prospective study material was composed of cDNA or gDNA derived from T cells, B-cell-depleted T cells, or PBMCs. Deeply sampled blood TCRbeta repertoires from subjects exposed to, actively infected with, or recovered from COVID-19 were included in the dataset. The repertoires were made available in a free public database intended to serve as a resource for research on the immune response to SARS-CoV-2. Samples came from the ongoing ImmuneRACE study (first 160 participants) plus 1,254 subjects from 6 global collaborators. The sample metadata nearly always contained a de-identified subject ID, COVID-19 status, age in years and sex. Where available, HLA class I and class II types were obtained from metadata supplied by the sample provider rather than from assay-based typing. Overall study results and their limits: How much clinical and demographic metadata was included differed by source and by participant, and the metadata was provided uncurated.

Whole blood was collected in K2EDTA tubes by collaborating institutions according to the institutions' own protocols. For TCRbeta analysis, collaborators shipped samples in one of three forms: frozen whole blood, isolated PBMCs, or DNA extracted from either of those sample types. About this clone: Its antigen is still unknown. One base away there is no much larger clone; base qualities are not given.

The immunoSEQ Assay, a bias-controlled multiplex PCR, was used to amplify TCRbeta CDR3 regions from genomic DNA. The authors' analysis ran thus. The number of nucleated cells in each sample was estimated by amplification of reference gene primers within the assay. To quantify the absolute abundance of each unique TCRbeta CDR3 rearrangement, sequence reads were collapsed and filtered. Productive Simpson clonality was computed per sample as the square root of Simpson's diversity index over productive rearrangements. TCRdb's version of the immuneACCESS table is confined to in-frame rearrangements and falls short of the full clone set. An unresolved V gene accounts for under half of the shortfall where checked; the remainder is of unknown origin. That table supplies the V and J calls and clone size; D and trimming were determined from the DNA. The sample profile shows over 350,000 clones; more than 85% of them were found once. The biggest ten clones account for around 4.5% of the sample.

CDR1 and CDR2, per the germline V gene, are MGHRA and YSYEKL. V lost 1 base and J lost 3 bases, and the count of bases not matched to a germline gene is 7. Including cysteine and phenylalanine, the CDR3 has 16 amino acids. The entry retains the CDR3 DNA only, 48 bases that are in frame from base 1. The receptor was derived from a woman aged 25 to 39 with acute or convalescent COVID-19. The sequencing sample was made of peripheral blood. The rearranged segments are TRBV4-1 and TRBJ2-7; TRBD1 matches 9 bases in the middle. The CDR3 loop reads CASSQVGTGGGYEQYF. The bases are TGCGCCAGCAGCCAAGTGGGCACAGGGGGCGGCTACGAGCAGTACTTC.